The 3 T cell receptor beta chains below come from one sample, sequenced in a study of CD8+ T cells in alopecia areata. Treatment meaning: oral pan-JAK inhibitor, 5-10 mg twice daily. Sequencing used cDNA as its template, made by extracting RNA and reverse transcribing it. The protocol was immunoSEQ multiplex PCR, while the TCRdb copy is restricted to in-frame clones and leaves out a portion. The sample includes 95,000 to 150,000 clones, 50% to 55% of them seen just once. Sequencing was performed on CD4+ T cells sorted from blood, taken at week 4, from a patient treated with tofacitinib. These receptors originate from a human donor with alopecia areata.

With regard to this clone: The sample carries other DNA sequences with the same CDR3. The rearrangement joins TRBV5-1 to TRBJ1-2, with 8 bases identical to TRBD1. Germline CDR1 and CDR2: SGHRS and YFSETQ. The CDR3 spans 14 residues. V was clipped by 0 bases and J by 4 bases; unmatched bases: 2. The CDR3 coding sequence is TGCGCCAGCAGCTTGGGGGACAGGTCCTATGGCTACACCTTC. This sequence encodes CASSLGDRSYGYTF. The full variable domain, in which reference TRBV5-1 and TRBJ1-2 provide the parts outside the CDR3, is KAGVTQTPRYLIKTRGQQVTLSCSPISGHRSVSWYQQTPGQGLQFLFEYFSETQRNKGNFPGRFSGRQFSNSRSEMNVSTLELGDSALYLCASSLGDRSYGYTFGSGTRLTVV.

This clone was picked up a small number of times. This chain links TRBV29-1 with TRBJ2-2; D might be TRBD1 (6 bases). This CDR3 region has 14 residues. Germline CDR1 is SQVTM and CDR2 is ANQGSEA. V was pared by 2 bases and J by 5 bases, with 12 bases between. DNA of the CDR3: TGCAGCGTTGAAAAACAGGGAAGTACCGGGGAGCTGTTTTTT. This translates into CSVEKQGSTGELFF.

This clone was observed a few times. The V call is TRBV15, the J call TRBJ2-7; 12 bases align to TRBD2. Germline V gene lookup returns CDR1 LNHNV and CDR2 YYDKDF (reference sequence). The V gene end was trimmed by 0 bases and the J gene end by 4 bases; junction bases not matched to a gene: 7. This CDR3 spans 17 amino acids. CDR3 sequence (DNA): TGTGCCACCAGCAGAGATCCCCCTAGCGGGAGGGGGTACGAGCAGTACTTC. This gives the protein CATSRDPPSGRGYEQYF.